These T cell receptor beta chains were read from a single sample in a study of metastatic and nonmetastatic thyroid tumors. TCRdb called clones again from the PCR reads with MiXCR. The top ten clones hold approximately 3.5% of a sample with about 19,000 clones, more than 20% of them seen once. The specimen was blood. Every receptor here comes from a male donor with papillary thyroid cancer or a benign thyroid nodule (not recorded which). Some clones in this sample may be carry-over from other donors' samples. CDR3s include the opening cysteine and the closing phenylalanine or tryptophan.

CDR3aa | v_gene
CSGGTSAGGDTQYF | TRBV20-1
CASSLGQIRALSSYNEQFF | TRBV7-8
CASSKITSGGNTGELFF | TRBV6-4
CASRPTGTNYGYTF | TRBV6-1
CASSQTVTGGLYNEQFF | TRBV6-1
CASSPQWPFNSPLHF | TRBV28
CASSFLPGGQESQYF | TRBV5-1
CASSTTSGGIYEQYF | TRBV5-5
CASSVRRQGGVNTEAFF | TRBV6-1
CASSPSGRGVGTQYF | TRBV28
CASSAAGDTIYF | TRBV6-1
CASSTSGRHNNEQFF | TRBV5-1
CAISRGRDEQFF | TRBV10-3
CASSLGSGSSYEQYF | TRBV27
CASSLRDRGNQPQHF | TRBV28
CASSLRQGPPDTQYF | TRBV5-1
CASSTEWDLFF | TRBV4-2
CASSLAGYSNQPQHF | TRBV7-2
CASSRSATNEKLLF | TRBV2
CATSRDLRGNYGYTF | TRBV15
CASSESSGVHEQFF | TRBV25-1
CASSWVGQGKYEQYF | TRBV7-9
CASSQGTGNNSPLHF | TRBV4-1
CASSGPHSTDTQYF | TRBV11-3
CASSAQTSGIDEQFF | TRBV11-2
CASSLRVEAEAFF | TRBV7-3
CTQGLESYTF | TRBV20-1
CASSPGTSGGSTDTQYF | TRBV27
CASSYSSQGRPGANVLTF | TRBV6-5
CAISVRDSNNYGYTF | TRBV10-3
CASSSSMSSYNEQFF | TRBV7-2
CASRWAGGFGYTF | TRBV11-2